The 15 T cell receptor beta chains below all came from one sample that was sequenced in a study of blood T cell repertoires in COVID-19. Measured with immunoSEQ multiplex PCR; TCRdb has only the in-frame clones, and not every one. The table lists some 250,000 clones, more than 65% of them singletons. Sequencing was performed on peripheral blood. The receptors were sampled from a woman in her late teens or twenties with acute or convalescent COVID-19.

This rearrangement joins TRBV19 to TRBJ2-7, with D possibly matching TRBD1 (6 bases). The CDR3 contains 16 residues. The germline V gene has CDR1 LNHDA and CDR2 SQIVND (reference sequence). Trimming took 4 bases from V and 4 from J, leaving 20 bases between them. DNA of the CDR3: TGTGCCAGTAGTAAAAGTCCGACAGGAAGAGGATACGAGCAGTACTTC. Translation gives CASSKSPTGRGYEQYF.

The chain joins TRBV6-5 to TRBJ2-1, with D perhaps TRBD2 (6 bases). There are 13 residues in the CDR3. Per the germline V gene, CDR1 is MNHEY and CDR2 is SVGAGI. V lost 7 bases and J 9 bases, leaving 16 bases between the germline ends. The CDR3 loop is CASTPSAGGEQFF. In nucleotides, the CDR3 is TGTGCCAGCACTCCTAGCGCAGGCGGTGAGCAGTTCTTC.

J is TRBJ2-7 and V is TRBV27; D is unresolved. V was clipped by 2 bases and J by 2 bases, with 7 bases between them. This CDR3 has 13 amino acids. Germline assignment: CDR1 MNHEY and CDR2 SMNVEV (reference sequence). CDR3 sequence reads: CASSLASPYEQYF. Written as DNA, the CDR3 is TGTGCCAGCAGTTTAGCCAGTCCCTACGAGCAGTACTTC.

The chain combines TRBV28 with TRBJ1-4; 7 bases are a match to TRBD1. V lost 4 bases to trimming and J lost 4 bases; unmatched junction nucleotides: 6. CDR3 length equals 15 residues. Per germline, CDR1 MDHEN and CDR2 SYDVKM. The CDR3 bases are TGTGCCAGCAGTTCCGGGACAGACTATAATGAAAAACTGTTTTTT. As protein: CASSSGTDYNEKLFF.

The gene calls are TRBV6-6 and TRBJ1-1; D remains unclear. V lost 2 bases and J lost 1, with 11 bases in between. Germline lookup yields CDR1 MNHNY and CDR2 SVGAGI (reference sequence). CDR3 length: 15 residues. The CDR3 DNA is TGTGCCAGCAGTTACCTGAGACGGGAGAACACTGAAGCTTTCTTT. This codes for CASSYLRRENTEAFF.

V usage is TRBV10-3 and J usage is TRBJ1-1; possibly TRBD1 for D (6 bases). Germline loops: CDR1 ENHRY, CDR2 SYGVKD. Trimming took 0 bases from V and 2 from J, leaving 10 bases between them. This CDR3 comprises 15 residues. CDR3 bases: TGTGCCATCAGTGAGTCGGACAGCCTAAACACTGAAGCTTTCTTT. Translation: CAISESDSLNTEAFF.

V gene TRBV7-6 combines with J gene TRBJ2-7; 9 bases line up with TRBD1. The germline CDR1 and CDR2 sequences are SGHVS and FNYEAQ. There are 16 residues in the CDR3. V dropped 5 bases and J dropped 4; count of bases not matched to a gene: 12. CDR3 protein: CASSPSLGQGLYEQYF. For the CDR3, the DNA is TGTGCCAGCAGCCCCAGTCTGGGACAGGGTCTTTACGAGCAGTACTTC.

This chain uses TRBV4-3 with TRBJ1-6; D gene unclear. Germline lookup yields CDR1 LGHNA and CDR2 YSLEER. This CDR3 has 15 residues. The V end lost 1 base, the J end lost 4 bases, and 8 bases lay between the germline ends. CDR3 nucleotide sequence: TGCGCCAGCAGCCAAGGGGCTCTTTATAATTCACCCCTCCACTTT. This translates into CASSQGALYNSPLHF.

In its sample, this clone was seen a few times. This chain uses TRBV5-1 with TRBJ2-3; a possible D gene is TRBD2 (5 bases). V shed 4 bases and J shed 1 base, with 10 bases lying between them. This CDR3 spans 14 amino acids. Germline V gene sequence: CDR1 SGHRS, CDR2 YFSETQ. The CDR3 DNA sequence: TGCGCCAGCAGCAATGGACTGGGCACAGATACGCAGTATTTT. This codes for CASSNGLGTDTQYF.

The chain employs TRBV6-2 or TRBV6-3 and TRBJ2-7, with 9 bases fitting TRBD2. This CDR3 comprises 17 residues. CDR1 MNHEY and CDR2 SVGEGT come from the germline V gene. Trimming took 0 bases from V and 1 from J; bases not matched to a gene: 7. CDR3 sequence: CASSYSGLALQSYEQYF. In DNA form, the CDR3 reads TGTGCCAGCAGTTACTCGGGACTAGCTCTTCAGTCCTACGAGCAGTACTTC.

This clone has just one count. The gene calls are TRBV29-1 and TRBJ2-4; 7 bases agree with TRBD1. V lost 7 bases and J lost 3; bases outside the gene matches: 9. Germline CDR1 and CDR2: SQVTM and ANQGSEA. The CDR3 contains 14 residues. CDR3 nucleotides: TGCAGCGGTCTCCAGGGGGACGGCAAAAACATTCAGTACTTC. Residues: CSGLQGDGKNIQYF.

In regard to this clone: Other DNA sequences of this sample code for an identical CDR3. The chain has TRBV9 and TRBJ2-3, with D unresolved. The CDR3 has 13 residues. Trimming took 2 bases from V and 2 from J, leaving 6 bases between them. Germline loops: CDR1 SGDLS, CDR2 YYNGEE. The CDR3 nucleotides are TGTGCCAGCAGCGTCGCGGTCACAGATACGCAGTATTTT. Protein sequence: CASSVAVTDTQYF.

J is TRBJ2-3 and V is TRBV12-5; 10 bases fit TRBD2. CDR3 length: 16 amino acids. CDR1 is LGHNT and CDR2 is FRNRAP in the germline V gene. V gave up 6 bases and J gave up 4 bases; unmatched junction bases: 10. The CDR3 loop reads CASGPPGLAFPDTQYF. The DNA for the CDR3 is TGTGCTAGTGGACCGCCGGGACTAGCGTTCCCAGATACGCAGTATTTT. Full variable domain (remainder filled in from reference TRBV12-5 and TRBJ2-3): DARVTQTPRHKVTEMGQEVTMRCQPILGHNTVFWYRQTMMQGLELLAYFRNRAPLDDSGMPKDRFSAEMPDATLATLKIQPSEPRDSAVYFCASGPPGLAFPDTQYFGPGTRLTVL.

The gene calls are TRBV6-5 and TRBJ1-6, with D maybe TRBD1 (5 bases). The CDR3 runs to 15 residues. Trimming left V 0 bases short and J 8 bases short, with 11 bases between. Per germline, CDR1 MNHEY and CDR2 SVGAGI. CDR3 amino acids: CASSYSGDSYSPLHF. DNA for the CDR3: TGTGCCAGCAGTTACTCAGGAGACAGTTATTCACCCCTCCACTTT.

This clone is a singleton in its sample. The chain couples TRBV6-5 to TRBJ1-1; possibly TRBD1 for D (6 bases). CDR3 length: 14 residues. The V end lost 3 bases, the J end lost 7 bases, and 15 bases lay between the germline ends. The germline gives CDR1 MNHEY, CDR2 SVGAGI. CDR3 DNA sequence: TGTGCCAGCAGTTATAGTTTGGGGGCCGGTGAAGCTTTCTTT. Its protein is CASSYSLGAGEAFF.